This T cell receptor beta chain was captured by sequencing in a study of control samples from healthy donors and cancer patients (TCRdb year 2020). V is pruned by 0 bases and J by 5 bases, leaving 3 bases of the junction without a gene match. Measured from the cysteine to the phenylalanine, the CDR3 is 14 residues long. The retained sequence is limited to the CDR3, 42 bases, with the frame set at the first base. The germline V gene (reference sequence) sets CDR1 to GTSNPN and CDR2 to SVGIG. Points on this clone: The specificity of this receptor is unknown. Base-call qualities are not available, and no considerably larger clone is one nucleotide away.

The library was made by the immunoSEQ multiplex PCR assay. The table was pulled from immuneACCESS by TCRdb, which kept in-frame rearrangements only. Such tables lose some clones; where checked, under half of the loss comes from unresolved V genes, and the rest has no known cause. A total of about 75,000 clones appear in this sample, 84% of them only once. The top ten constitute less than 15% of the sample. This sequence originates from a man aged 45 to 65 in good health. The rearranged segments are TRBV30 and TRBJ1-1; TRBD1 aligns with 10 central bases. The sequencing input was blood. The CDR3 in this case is CAWSVGTGETEAFF. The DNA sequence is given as TGTGCCTGGAGTGTAGGGACAGGGGAAACTGAAGCTTTCTTT.